One and the same sample provided the 20 T cell receptor beta chains below, sequenced in a study of cytomegalovirus exposure and HLA in healthy donors. With 60 Vbeta and 13 Jbeta primers, the PCR was carried out. The data were produced by immunoSEQ multiplex PCR, yet TCRdb's version contains in-frame clones alone and is incomplete. The table lists roughly 95,000 clones, approximately 76% of them singletons, with 4% to 5.5% in the top ten. Sequencing used PBMCs. The receptors shown here come from a man younger than 40 in good health and CMV-seropositive.

This clone occurred a few times. This sequence joins TRBV19 and TRBJ2-7; D gene ambiguous. Germline V gene data show CDR1 as LNHDA and CDR2 as SQIVND (reference sequence). Trimming left V 4 bases short and J 0 bases short, with 13 bases between. The CDR3 covers 15 residues. CDR3 nucleotide sequence: TGTGCCAGTAGTAAAGGCGGCCGCGGCTCCTACGAGCAGTACTTC. Protein product: CASSKGGRGSYEQYF.

The chain recombines TRBV9 with TRBJ1-3, with D possibly being TRBD1 (6 bases). There are 13 residues in the CDR3. Germline assignment: CDR1 SGDLS and CDR2 YYNGEE. Trimming removed 4 bases at V and 8 bases at J, with 13 bases between. The CDR3 coding sequence is TGTGCCAGCAGCTCGGGGGGGCGAGACACCATATATTTT. It codes for CASSSGGRDTIYF.

This clone was found a few times. The rearrangement joins TRBV7-2 to TRBJ2-1; D is uncertain. CDR3 length equals 11 residues. V shed 5 bases and J shed 5 bases, with 4 bases lying between them. CDR1 is SGHTA, CDR2 FQGNSA, per germline. The CDR3 coding sequence is TGTGCCAGCAGCGTCGACAATGAGCAGTTCTTC. It yields the protein CASSVDNEQFF.

The V gene is TRBV5-1, the J gene TRBJ1-2; D is perhaps TRBD1 (6 bases). The CDR3 runs to 13 residues. CDR1 SGHRS and CDR2 YFSETQ come from the germline V gene. Trimming cost V 1 base and J 9 bases, with 13 bases left between them. The CDR3 reads CASSLTGRYSYTF. The DNA of the CDR3 is TGCGCCAGCAGCTTGACAGGGCGGTATAGCTACACCTTC.

This rearrangement joins TRBV27 to TRBJ1-2; perhaps TRBD1 as D (5 bases). This CDR3 spans 14 amino acids. V was clipped by 4 bases and J by 4 bases, with 13 bases between them. Germline CDR1 MNHEY, CDR2 SMNVEV (reference sequence). The CDR3 sequence: CASSSRGGAYGYTF. CDR3 DNA sequence: TGTGCCAGCAGTTCCCGGGGGGGTGCCTATGGCTACACCTTC.

The chain is built from TRBV28 and TRBJ1-2; 8 bases map to TRBD1. There are 15 residues in the CDR3. Germline CDR1 MDHEN, CDR2 SYDVKM. Unmatched junction bases numbered 11, after V lost 7 bases and J lost 4 bases. CDR3 DNA: TGTGCCAGCACCTCCGGAGACAGGGGCCTCTATGGCTACACCTTC. It translates to CASTSGDRGLYGYTF.

The chain carries TRBV7-9 and TRBJ2-7, with TRBD1 matching 7 bases. CDR3 size: 13 residues. Losses at the gene ends were 5 bases for V and 5 bases for J; bases not matched to a gene: 6. Germline loops: CDR1 SEHNR, CDR2 FQNEAQ (reference sequence). The CDR3 here is CASSQGGMDEQYF. Written as DNA, the CDR3 is TGTGCCAGCAGCCAAGGGGGCATGGACGAGCAGTACTTC.

This sequence joins TRBV4-2 and TRBJ1-5; no reliable D call. This CDR3 region has 13 residues. Trimming stripped 3 bases from V and 7 bases from J, with 10 bases between. Germline CDR1 is LGHNA and CDR2 is YNFKEQ. CDR3 amino acids: CASSHPAGQPQHF. The CDR3 nucleotides read TGTGCCAGCAGCCACCCGGCGGGACAGCCCCAGCATTTT.

The chain joins TRBV5-3 to TRBJ1-1; D perhaps matches TRBD1 (6 bases). TRBV5-3 is known as an ORF, though its function is uncertain. Trimming shortened V by 5 bases and J by 1 base, and 12 bases separated the two germline ends. The CDR3 length is 14 residues. DNA of the CDR3: TGTGCCAGAAGGGGCAGGGGAAGGAACACTGAAGCTTTCTTT. Protein product: CARRGRGRNTEAFF.

This chain connects TRBV7-2 to TRBJ2-1; D may be TRBD2 (6 bases). Looked up from germline, CDR1 is SGHTA and CDR2 is FQGNSA. V was trimmed by 5 bases and J by 6 bases, leaving 14 bases between them. The CDR3 totals 14 residues. Here the CDR3 DNA reads TGTGCCAGCAGCCCGACGAGACTAGGCAATGAGCAGTTCTTC. This codes for CASSPTRLGNEQFF.

This clone was seen only a few times. The rearrangement uses TRBV5-1 and TRBJ2-3; a possible D gene is TRBD2 (6 bases). Trimming removed 1 base at V and 4 bases at J, with 13 bases between. Germline V lookup: CDR1 SGHRS, CDR2 YFSETQ. This CDR3 spans 15 amino acids. This CDR3 reads CASSLWGDSADTQYF. The CDR3 DNA follows: TGCGCCAGCAGCTTGTGGGGGGATTCGGCAGATACGCAGTATTTT.

The gene calls are TRBV5-5 and TRBJ1-2, with D perhaps TRBD1 (6 bases). Germline V gene data show CDR1 as SGHKS and CDR2 as YYEKEE (reference sequence). V was clipped by 4 bases and J by 2 bases, with 12 bases between them. This CDR3 has 14 amino acids. The CDR3 spells CASSPRGTNYGYTF. The CDR3 DNA is TGTGCCAGCAGCCCCAGGGGTACCAACTATGGCTACACCTTC.

There are a few counts of this clone. This chain uses TRBV6-6 with TRBJ1-1; TRBD1 matches 7 bases. CDR1 is MNHNY, CDR2 SVGAGI, per germline (reference sequence). This CDR3 spans 13 amino acids. The V gene end was trimmed by 4 bases and the J gene end by 7 bases; junction bases not matched to a gene: 6. The CDR3: CASSFGQDREAFF. DNA for the CDR3: TGTGCCAGCAGTTTTGGACAGGACCGTGAAGCTTTCTTT.

Comments on this clone: One junction end disagrees with the germline gene, perhaps due to a read error. CDR3 sequence: CASRRNSEAFF. CDR3 bases: TGTGCCAGCAGGAGGAACTCTGAAGCTTTCTTT. The V gene is TRBV11-2, the J gene TRBJ1-1; no firm D call. Germline V gene sequence: CDR1 SGHAT, CDR2 FQNNGV. The CDR3 is made up of 11 amino acids.

This clone was seen a handful of times. The chain is built from TRBV2 and TRBJ2-4; D is unresolved. Germline lookup yields CDR1 SNHLY and CDR2 FYNNEI. The CDR3 consists of 14 residues. Trimming left V 5 bases short and J 0 bases short, with 8 bases between. CDR3 nucleotide sequence: TGTGCCAGCAGTCTCGAGATAGCCAAAAACATTCAGTACTTC. Its translation: CASSLEIAKNIQYF. Full variable domain (missing parts from reference TRBV2 and TRBJ2-4): EPEVTQTPSHQVTQMGQEVILRCVPISNHLYFYWYRQILGQKVEFLVSFYNNEISEKSEIFDDQFSVERPDGSNFTLKIRSTKLEDSAMYFCASSLEIAKNIQYFGAGTRLSVL.

J is TRBJ2-5 and V is TRBV5-1; 8 nucleotides align to TRBD2. CDR1 and CDR2 from the germline V gene are SGHRS and YFSETQ. V lost 2 bases and J lost 3; bases outside the gene matches: 6. CDR3 length: 15 amino acids. This chain's CDR3 is CASSFISGIKETQYF. The DNA for the CDR3 is TGCGCCAGCAGCTTCATTAGCGGGATCAAAGAGACCCAGTACTTC.

This clone was picked up one time. The genes are TRBV19 and TRBJ2-3; D might be TRBD1 (5 bases). V lost 4 bases and J 6 bases, leaving 11 bases between the germline ends. This CDR3 region has 13 residues. Per the germline V gene, CDR1 is LNHDA and CDR2 is SQIVND (reference sequence). Here the CDR3 DNA reads TGTGCCAGTAGTAGCGGACAAACCGATACGCAGTATTTT. As protein: CASSSGQTDTQYF.

The chain couples TRBV15 to TRBJ1-1; D gene ambiguous. Germline V gives CDR1 LNHNV, CDR2 YYDKDF (reference sequence). CDR3 size: 13 residues. Trimming cost V 5 bases and J 0 bases, with 7 bases left between them. CDR3 bases: TGTGCCACCAGCGAGGTTTTGAACACTGAAGCTTTCTTT. Translation gives CATSEVLNTEAFF.

The chain recombines TRBV19 with TRBJ2-5; 8 nucleotides line up with TRBD1. CDR3 length: 17 residues. CDR1 is LNHDA and CDR2 is SQIVND in the germline V gene (reference sequence). J lost 0 bases, V lost 4 bases, and 10 bases had no gene match. In DNA form, the CDR3 reads TGTGCCAGTAGTAAGGCGAGACAGGGGCCCAACCAAGAGACCCAGTACTTC. Translation: CASSKARQGPNQETQYF. The full variable domain, in which reference TRBV19 and TRBJ2-5 provide the parts outside the CDR3, is DGGITQSPKYLFRKEGQNVTLSCEQNLNHDAMYWYRQDPGQGLRLIYYSQIVNDFQKGDIAEGYSVSREKKESFPLTVTSAQKNPTAFYLCASSKARQGPNQETQYFGPGTRLLVL.

V and J are TRBV25-1 and TRBJ1-2, with a tentative D call TRBD1 (6 bases). Trimming pared 3 bases from V and 8 bases from J, leaving 19 bases between. Germline V lookup: CDR1 MGHDK, CDR2 SYGVNS. The CDR3 covers 15 residues. CDR3 sequence reads: CASSDRFRDIRGYTF. The CDR3, as DNA: TGTGCCAGCAGTGATCGATTTAGGGACATCCGAGGCTACACCTTC.